The 2 T cell receptor beta chains presented below share a single source sample, sequenced in a study of beta chain features in type 1 diabetes. No antigen has been identified for these receptors. The sequenced template was cDNA made from the entire isolated RNA. Profiling relied on immunoSEQ multiplex PCR, and the TCRdb table lists in-frame clones only, not all of them. The sample includes roughly 150,000 clones, roughly 8% of them seen just once. Overall study findings and caveats: Among patients with Type 1 diabetes, TCRB CDR3s were moderately but significantly shorter in every one of the four CD4+ subsets.

Sequencing used central memory CD4+ T cells from blood. The origin of the receptors is a middle-aged woman with type 1 diabetes.

This clone was picked up a small number of times. The chain joins TRBV18 to TRBJ2-7; 11 bases agree with TRBD1. Germline CDR1 reads KGHSH; CDR2 reads LQKENI. The length of the CDR3 is 15 residues. The V segment lost 6 bases and the J segment 3 bases; nucleotides outside the gene matches: 7. CDR3: CASSSTGTGGYEQYF. DNA of the CDR3: TGTGCCAGCTCGTCTACCGGGACAGGGGGCTACGAGCAGTACTTC.

This clone was seen only a few times. The rearrangement uses TRBV18 and TRBJ1-1, with D possibly matching TRBD1 (6 bases). Germline V gene sequence: CDR1 KGHSH, CDR2 LQKENI. Trimming removed 3 bases from V and 1 base from J, with 9 bases in between. The CDR3 is 14 amino acids. For the CDR3, the DNA is TGTGCCAGCTCACCCGGGACACAGAACACTGAAGCTTTCTTT. As protein: CASSPGTQNTEAFF.